The source of this TCR beta chain is a study of blood T cell repertoires in COVID-19. About the study: COVID-19 samples collected from the United States, Italy and Spain covered acute and convalescent phases.

CDR3 length: 13 amino acids. Germline-derived CDR1 and CDR2 are MDHEN and SYDVKM. V was shortened by 11 bases and J by 2 bases, with 15 bases between the two germline ends. This clone was picked up one time. Produced via immunoSEQ multiplex PCR; TCRdb's table is partial and in-frame only. The sample lists about 180,000 clones, approximately 82% occurring once. The gene calls are TRBV28 and TRBJ1-1; TRBD1 is a possible D gene (5 bases). The sequenced material came from PBMCs or T cells enriched from blood (not recorded which). The receptor's source is a man in his fifties or sixties who had recovered from COVID-19. CDR3 sequence: CAGGRGDNTEAFF. The CDR3 region has the DNA TGTGCCGGGGGGAGAGGGGACAACACTGAAGCTTTCTTT.